This paragraph reports one T cell receptor beta chain. This entry is derived from a study of OX40 agonist ivuxolimab in advanced cancers. Clones were sequenced by immunoSEQ multiplex PCR, and TCRdb holds only the in-frame ones, with some missing. The profile shows under 150,000 clones, 85% to 90% of them singletons. This CDR3 comprises 16 residues. The germline gives CDR1 SEHNR, CDR2 FQNEAQ (reference sequence). V lost 1 base, J lost 0 bases, and 13 bases lay in between. The genes are TRBV7-9 and TRBJ2-7; a possible D gene is TRBD2 (6 bases). The receptor was derived from an adult with an advanced solid tumor such as melanoma, head and neck, liver or kidney cancer. Specimen: CD4+ or CD8+ T cells sorted from blood, collected in a trial of the OX40 agonist ivuxolimab. CDR3 sequence reads: CASSLEGGATSYEQYF. Here the CDR3 DNA reads TGTGCCAGCAGCTTAGAAGGAGGGGCGACCTCCTACGAGCAGTACTTC.